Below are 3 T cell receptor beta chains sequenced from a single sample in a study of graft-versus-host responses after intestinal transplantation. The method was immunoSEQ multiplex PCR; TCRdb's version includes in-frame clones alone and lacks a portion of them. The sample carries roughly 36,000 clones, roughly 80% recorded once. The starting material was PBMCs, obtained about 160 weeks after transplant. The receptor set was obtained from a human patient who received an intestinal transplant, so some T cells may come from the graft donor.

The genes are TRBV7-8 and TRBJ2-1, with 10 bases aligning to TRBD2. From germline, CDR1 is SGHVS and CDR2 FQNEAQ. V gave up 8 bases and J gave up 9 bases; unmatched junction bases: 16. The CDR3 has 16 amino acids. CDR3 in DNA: TGTGCCAGCTCCCCCAGCCCAGCGGGGGGGGATCGTGAGCAGTTCTTC. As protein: CASSPSPAGGDREQFF.

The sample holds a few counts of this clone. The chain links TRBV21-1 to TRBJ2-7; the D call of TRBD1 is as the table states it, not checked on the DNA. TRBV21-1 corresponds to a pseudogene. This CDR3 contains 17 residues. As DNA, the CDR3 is TGTGCCAGCACCCCCCCCCAGGGGAACGTCACCTTCTACGAGCAGTACTTC. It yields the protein CASTPPQGNVTFYEQYF.

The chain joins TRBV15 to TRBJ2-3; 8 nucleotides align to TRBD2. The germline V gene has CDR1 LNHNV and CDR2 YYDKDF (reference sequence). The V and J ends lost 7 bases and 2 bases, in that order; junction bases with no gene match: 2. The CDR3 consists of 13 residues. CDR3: CATKRGTTDTQYF. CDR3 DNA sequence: TGTGCCACCAAGCGGGGGACCACAGATACGCAGTATTTT. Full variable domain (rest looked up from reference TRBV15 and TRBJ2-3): DAMVIQNPRYQVTQFGKPVTLSCSQTLNHNVMYWYQQKSSQAPKLLFHYYDKDFNNEADTPDNFQSRRPNTSFCFLDIRSPGLGDTAMYLCATKRGTTDTQYFGPGTRLTVL.